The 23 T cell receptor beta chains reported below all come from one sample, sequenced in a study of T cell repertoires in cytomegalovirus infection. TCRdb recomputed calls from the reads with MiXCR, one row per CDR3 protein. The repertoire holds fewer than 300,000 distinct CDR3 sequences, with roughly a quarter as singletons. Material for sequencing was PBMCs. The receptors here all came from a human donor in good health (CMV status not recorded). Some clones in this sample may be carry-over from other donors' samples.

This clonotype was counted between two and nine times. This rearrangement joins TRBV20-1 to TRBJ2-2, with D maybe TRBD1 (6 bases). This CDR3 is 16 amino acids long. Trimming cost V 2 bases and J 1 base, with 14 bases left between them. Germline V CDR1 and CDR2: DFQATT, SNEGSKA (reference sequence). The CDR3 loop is CSARQPGHLNTGELFF. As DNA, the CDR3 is TGCAGTGCTAGACAGCCGGGACACTTGAACACCGGGGAGCTGTTTTTT.

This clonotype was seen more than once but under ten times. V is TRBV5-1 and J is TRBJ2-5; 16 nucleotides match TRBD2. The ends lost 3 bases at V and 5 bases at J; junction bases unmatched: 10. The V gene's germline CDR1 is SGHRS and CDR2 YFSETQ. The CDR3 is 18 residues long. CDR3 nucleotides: TGCGCCAGCAGCTCAGGGACTAGCGGGGGGGCCTCCGGCGAGACCCAGTACTTC. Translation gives CASSSGTSGGASGETQYF.

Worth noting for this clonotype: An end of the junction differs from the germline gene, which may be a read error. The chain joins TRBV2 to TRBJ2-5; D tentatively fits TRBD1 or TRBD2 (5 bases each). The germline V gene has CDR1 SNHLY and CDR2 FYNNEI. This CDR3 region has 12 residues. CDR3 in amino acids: CASSEGGGLALF. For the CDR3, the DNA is TGTGCCAGCAGTGAAGGGGGCGGGTTGGCCCTCTTC.

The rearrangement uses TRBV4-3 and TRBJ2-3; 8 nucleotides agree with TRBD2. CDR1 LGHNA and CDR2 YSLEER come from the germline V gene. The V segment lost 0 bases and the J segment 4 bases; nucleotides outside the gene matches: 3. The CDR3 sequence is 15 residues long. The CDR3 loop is CASSQDSGTADTQYF. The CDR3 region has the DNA TGCGCCAGCAGCCAAGATAGCGGGACGGCAGATACGCAGTATTTT.

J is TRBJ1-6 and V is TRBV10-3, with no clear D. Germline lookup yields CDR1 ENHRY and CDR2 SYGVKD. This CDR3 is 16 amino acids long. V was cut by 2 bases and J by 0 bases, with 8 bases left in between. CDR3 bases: TGTGCCATCAGTGAGGAGGAAAGCTCCTATAATTCACCCCTCCACTTT. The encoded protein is CAISEEESSYNSPLHF.

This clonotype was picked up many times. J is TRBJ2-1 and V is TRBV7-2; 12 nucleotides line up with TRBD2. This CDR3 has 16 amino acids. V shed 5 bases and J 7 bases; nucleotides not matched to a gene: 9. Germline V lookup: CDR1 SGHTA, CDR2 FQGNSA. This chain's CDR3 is CASSTRTSGAGNEQFF. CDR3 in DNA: TGTGCCAGCAGCACCCGGACTAGCGGGGCCGGGAATGAGCAGTTCTTC.

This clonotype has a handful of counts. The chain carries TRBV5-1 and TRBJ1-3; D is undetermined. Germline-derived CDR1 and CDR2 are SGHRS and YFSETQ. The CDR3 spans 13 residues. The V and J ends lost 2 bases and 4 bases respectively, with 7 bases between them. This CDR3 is CASSFTAGNTIYF. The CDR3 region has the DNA TGCGCCAGCAGCTTTACGGCCGGAAACACCATATATTTT.

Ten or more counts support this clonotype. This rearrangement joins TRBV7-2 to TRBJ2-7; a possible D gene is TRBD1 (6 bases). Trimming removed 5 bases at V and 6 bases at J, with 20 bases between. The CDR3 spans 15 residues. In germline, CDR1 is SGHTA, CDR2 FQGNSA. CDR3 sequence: CASSLSGGLPREQYF. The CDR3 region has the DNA TGTGCCAGCAGCCTCTCTGGGGGCCTCCCGCGCGAGCAGTACTTC. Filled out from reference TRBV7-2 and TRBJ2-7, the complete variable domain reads GAGVSQSPSNKVTEKGKDVELRCDPISGHTALYWYRQSLGQGLEFLIYFQGNSAPDKSGLPSDRFSAERTGGSVSTLTIQRTQQEDSAVYLCASSLSGGLPREQYFGPGTRLTVT.

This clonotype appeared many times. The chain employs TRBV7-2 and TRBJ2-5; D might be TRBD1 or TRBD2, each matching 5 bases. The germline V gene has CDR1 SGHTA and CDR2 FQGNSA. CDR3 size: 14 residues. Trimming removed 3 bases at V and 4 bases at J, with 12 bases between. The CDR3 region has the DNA TGTGCCAGCAGCTTGGGGGTAGGGAGAGAGACCCAGTACTTC. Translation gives CASSLGVGRETQYF.

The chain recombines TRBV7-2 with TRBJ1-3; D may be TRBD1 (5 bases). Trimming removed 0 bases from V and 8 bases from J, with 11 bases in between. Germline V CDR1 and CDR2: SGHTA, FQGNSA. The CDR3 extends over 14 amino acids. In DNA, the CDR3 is TGTGCCAGCAGCTTAGCTGGAGGGGTAGACACCATATATTTT. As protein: CASSLAGGVDTIYF. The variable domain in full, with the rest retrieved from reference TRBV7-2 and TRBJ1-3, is GAGVSQSPSNKVTEKGKDVELRCDPISGHTALYWYRQSLGQGLEFLIYFQGNSAPDKSGLPSDRFSAERTGGSVSTLTIQRTQQEDSAVYLCASSLAGGVDTIYFGEGSWLTVV.

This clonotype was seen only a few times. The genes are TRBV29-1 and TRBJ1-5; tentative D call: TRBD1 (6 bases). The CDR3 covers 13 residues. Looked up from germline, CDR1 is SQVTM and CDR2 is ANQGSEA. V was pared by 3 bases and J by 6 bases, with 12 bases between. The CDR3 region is CSVEGGPGQPQHF. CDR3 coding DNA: TGCAGCGTTGAGGGGGGGCCGGGTCAGCCCCAGCATTTT.

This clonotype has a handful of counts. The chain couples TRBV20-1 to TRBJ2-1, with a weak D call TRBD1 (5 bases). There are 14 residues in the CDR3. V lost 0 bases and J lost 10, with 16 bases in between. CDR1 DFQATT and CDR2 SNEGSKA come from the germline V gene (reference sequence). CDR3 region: CSARDRQGFDEQFF. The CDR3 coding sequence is TGCAGTGCTAGAGATCGGCAGGGCTTTGACGAGCAGTTCTTC.

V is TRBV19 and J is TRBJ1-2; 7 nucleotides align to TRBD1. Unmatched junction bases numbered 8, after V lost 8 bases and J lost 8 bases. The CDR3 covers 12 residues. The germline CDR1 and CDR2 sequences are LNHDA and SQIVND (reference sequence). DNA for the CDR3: TGTGCCAGTCGCACAGGGGAGGGCGGCTACACCTTC. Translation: CASRTGEGGYTF.

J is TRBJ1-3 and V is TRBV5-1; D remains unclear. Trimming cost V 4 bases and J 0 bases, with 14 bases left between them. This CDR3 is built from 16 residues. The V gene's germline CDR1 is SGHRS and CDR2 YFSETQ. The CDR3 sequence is CASSISDPSSGNTIYF. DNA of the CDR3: TGCGCCAGCAGCATATCGGACCCGAGCTCTGGAAACACCATATATTTT.

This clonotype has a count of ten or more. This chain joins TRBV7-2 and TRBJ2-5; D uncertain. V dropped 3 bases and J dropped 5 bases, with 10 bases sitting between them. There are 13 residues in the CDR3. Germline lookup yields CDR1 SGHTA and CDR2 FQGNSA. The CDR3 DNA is TGTGCCAGCAGCTTCCGGGCAGAGGAGACCCAGTACTTC. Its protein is CASSFRAEETQYF.

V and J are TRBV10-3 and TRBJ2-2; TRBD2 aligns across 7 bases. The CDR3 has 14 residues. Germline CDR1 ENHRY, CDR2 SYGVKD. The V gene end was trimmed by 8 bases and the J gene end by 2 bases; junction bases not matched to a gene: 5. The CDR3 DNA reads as TGTGCCATCGGCGCTAGCGGAAACACCGGGGAGCTGTTTTTT. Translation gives CAIGASGNTGELFF.

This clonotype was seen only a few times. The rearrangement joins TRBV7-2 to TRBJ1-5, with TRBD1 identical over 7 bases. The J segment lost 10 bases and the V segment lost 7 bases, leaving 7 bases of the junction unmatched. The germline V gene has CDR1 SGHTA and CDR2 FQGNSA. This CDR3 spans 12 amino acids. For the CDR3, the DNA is TGTGCCAGCACCCGACAGGGCCAACCCCAGCATTTT. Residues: CASTRQGQPQHF.

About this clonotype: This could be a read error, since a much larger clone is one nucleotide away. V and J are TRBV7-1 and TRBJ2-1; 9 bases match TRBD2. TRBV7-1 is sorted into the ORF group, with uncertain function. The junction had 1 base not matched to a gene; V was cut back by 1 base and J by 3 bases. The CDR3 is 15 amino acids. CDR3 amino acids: CASSSGSGGYNEQFF. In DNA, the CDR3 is TGTGCCAGCAGCTCAGGTAGCGGGGGCTACAATGAGCAGTTCTTC.

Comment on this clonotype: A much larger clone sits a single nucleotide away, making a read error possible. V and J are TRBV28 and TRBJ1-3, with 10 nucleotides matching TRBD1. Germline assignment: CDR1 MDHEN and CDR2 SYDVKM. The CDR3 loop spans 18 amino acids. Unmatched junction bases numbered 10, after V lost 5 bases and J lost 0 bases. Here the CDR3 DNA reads TGTGCCAGCAGTAAAAGACAGGGGGCCAGTAGCTCTGGAAACACCATATATTTT. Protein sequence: CASSKRQGASSSGNTIYF.

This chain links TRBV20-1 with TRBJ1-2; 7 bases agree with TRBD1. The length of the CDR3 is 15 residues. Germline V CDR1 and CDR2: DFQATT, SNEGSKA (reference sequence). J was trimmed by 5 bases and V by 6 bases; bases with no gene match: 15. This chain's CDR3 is CSATHPQGEWYGYTF. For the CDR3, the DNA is TGCAGTGCCACCCACCCTCAGGGGGAATGGTATGGCTACACCTTC.

CDR3 region: CASPRGSGNEQFF. Written as DNA, the CDR3 is TGTGCCAGCCCTCGGGGGTCAGGCAATGAGCAGTTCTTC. The chain links TRBV5-4 to TRBJ2-1; D possibly corresponds to TRBD2 (6 bases). V was shortened by 7 bases and J by 6 bases, with 14 bases between the two germline ends. In germline, CDR1 is SGHNT, CDR2 YYREEE (reference sequence). The length of the CDR3 is 13 residues.

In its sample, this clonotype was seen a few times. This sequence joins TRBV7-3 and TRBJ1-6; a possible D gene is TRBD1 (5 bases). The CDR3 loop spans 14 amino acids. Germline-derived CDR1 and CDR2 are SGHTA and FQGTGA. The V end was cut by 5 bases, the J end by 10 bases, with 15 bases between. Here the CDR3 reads CASSPAGLMSPLHF. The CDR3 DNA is TGTGCCAGCAGCCCGGCGGGGCTGATGTCACCCCTCCACTTT.

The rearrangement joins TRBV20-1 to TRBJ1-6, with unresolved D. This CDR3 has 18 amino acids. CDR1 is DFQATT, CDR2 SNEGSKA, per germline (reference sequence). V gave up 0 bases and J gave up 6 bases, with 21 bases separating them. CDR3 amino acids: CSARDLGTSSTLNSPLHF. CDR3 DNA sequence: TGCAGTGCTAGAGATCTGGGCACTAGCTCTACCCTTAATTCACCCCTCCACTTT.